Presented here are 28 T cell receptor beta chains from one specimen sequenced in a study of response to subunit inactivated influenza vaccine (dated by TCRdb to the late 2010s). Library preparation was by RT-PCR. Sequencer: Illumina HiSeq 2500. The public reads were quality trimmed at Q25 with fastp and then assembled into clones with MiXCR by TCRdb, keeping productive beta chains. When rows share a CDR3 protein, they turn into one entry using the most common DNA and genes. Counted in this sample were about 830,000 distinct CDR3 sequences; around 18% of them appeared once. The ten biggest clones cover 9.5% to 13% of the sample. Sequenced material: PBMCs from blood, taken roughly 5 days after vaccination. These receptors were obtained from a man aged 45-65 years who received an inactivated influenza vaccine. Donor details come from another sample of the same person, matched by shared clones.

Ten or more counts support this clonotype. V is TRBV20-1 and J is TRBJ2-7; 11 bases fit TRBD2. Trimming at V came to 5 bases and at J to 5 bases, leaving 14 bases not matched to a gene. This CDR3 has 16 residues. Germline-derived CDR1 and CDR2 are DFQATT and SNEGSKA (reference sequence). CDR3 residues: CSASGTSGPSRNEQYF. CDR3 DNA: TGCAGTGCTTCCGGGACTAGCGGTCCCTCTCGGAACGAGCAGTACTTC.

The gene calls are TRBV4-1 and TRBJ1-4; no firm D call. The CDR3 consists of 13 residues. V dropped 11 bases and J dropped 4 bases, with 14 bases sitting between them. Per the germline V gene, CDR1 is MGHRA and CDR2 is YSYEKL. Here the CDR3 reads CAPPLKFNEKLFF. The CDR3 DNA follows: TGCGCCCCCCCGTTGAAGTTTAATGAAAAACTGTTTTTT.

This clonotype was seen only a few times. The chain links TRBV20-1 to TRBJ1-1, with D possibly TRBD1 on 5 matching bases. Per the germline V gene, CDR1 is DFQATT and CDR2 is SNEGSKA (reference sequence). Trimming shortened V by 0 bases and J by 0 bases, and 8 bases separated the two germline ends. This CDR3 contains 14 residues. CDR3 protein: CSARDTGVNTEAFF. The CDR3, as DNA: TGCAGTGCTAGAGATACGGGGGTGAACACTGAAGCTTTCTTT.

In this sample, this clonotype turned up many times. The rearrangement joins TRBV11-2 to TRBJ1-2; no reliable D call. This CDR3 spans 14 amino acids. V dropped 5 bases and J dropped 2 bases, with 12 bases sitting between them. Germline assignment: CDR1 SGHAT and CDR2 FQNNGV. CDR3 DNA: TGTGCCAGCAGCCCCGGGCGTTGGAACTATGGCTACACCTTC. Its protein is CASSPGRWNYGYTF.

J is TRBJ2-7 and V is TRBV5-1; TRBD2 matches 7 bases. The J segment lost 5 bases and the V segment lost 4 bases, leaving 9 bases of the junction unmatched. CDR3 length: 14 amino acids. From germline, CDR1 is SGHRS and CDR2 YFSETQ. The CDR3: CASSLRRESHEQYF. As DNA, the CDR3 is TGCGCCAGCAGCCTCAGGCGGGAGTCCCACGAGCAGTACTTC.

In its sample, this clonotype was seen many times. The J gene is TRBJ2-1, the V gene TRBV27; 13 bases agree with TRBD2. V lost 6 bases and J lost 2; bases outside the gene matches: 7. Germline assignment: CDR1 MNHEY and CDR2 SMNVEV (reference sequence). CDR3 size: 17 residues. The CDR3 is CASRTIGLAGAYNEQFF. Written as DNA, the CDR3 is TGTGCCAGCAGGACCATTGGACTAGCGGGAGCCTACAATGAGCAGTTCTTC.

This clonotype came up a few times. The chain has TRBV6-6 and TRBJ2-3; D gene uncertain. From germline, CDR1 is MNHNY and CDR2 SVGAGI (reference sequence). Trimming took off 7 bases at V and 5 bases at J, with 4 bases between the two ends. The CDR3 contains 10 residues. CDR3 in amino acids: CASTGDTQYF. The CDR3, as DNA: TGTGCCAGCACGGGAGATACGCAGTATTTT.

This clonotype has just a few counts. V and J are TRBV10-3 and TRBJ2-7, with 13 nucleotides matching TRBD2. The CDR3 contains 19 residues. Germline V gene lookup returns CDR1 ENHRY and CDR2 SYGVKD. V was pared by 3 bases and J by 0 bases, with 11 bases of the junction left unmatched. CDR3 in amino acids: CAISDPGRTSGGSSYEQYF. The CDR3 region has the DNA TGTGCCATCAGTGACCCCGGCCGGACTAGCGGGGGAAGCTCCTACGAGCAGTACTTC.

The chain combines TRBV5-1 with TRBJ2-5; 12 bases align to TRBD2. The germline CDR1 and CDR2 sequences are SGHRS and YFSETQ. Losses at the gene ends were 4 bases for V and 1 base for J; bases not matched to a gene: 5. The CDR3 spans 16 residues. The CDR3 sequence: CASSTGLAGLQETQYF. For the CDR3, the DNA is TGCGCCAGCAGCACAGGACTAGCGGGACTCCAAGAGACCCAGTACTTC.

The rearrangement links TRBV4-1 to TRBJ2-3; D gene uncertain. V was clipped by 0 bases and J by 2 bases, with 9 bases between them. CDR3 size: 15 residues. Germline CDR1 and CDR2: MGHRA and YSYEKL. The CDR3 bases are TGCGCCAGCAGCCAAGATGAAGGCTACACAGATACGCAGTATTTT. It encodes CASSQDEGYTDTQYF.

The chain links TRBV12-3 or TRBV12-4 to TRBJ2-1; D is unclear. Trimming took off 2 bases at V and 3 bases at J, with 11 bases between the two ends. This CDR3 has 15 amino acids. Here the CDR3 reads CASSLYALGYNEQFF. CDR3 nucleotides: TGTGCCAGCAGTTTATACGCGCTGGGCTACAATGAGCAGTTCTTC.

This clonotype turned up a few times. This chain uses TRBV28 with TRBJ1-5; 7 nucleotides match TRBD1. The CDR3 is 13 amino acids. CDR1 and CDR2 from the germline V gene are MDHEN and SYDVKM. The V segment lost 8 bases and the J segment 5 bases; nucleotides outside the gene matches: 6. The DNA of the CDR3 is TGTGCCAGCGAGAACAGGGGTTATCAGCCCCAGCATTTT. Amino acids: CASENRGYQPQHF. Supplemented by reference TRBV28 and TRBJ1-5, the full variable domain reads DVKVTQSSRYLVKRTGEKVFLECVQDMDHENMFWYRQDPGLGLRLIYFSYDVKMKEKGDIPEGYSVSREKKERFSLILESASTNQTSMYLCASENRGYQPQHFGDGTRLSIL.

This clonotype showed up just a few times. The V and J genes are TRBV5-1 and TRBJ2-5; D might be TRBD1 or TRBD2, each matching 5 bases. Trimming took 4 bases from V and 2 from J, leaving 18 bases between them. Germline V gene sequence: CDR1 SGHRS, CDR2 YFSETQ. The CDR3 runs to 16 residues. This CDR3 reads CASSGPSGHAQETQYF. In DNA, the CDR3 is TGCGCCAGCAGCGGGCCTTCGGGGCACGCACAAGAGACCCAGTACTTC.

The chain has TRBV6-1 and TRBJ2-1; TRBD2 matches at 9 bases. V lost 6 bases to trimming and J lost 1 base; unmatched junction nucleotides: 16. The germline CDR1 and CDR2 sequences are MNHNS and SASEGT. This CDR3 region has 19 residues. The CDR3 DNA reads TGTGCCAGCAGGTCGAGGGCACTAGCGGGCCTTCAATCCTACAATGAGCAGTTCTTC. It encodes CASRSRALAGLQSYNEQFF.

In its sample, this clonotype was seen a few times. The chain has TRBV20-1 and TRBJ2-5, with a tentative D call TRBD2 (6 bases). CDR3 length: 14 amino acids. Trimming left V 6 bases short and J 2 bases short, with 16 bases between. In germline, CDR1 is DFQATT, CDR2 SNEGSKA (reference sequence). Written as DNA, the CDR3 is TGCAGTGCCCCCCCCTTCGGAGGGCAAGAGACCCAGTACTTC. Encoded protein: CSAPPFGGQETQYF.

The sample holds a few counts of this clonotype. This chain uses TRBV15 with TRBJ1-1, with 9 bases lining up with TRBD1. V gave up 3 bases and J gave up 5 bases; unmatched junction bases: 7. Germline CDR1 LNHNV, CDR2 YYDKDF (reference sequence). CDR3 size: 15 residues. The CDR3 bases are TGTGCCACCAGCAGCCTTCCGACAGGGGGGACTGAAGCTTTCTTT. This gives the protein CATSSLPTGGTEAFF.

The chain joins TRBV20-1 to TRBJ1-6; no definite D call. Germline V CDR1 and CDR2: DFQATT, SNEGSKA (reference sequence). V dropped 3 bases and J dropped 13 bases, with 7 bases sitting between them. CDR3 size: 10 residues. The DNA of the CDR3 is TGCAGTGCTAGGGCCCTGCCCCTCCACTTT. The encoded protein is CSARALPLHF.

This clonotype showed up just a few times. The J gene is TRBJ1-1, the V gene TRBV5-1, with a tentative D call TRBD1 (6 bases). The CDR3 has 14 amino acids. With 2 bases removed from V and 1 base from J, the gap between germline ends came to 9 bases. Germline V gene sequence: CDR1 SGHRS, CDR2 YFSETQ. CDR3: CASSFGTQNTEAFF. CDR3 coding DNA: TGCGCCAGCAGCTTTGGGACACAGAACACTGAAGCTTTCTTT. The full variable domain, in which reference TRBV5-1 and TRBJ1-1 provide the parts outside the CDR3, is KAGVTQTPRYLIKTRGQQVTLSCSPISGHRSVSWYQQTPGQGLQFLFEYFSETQRNKGNFPGRFSGRQFSNSRSEMNVSTLELGDSALYLCASSFGTQNTEAFFGQGTRLTVV.

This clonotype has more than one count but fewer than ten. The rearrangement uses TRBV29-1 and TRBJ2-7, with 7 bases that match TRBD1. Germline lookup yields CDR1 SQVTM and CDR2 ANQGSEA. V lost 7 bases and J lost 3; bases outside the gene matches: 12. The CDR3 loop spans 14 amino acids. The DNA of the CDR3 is TGCAGCGCACTTTACCGGGACAGTCTCTACGAGCAGTACTTC. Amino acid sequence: CSALYRDSLYEQYF.

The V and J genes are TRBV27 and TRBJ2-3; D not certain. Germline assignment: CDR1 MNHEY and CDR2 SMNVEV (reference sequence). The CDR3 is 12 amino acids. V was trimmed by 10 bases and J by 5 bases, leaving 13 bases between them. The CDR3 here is CATGPLRDTQYF. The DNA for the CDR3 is TGTGCCACCGGGCCTCTACGAGATACGCAGTATTTT.

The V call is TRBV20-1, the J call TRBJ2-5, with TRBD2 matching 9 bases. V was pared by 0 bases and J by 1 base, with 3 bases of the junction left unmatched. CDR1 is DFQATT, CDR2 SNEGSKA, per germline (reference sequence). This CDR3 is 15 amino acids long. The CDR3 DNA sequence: TGCAGTGCTAGAGAGGAGCGGGGGGTCCAAGAGACCCAGTACTTC. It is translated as CSAREERGVQETQYF.

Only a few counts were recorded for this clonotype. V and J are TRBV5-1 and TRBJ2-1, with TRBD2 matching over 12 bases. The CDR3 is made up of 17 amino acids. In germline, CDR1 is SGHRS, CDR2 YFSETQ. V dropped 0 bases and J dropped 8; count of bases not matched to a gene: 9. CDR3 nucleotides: TGCGCCAGCAGCTTGGCCCGACTAGCGGGAGTACGGGATGAGCAGTTCTTC. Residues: CASSLARLAGVRDEQFF.

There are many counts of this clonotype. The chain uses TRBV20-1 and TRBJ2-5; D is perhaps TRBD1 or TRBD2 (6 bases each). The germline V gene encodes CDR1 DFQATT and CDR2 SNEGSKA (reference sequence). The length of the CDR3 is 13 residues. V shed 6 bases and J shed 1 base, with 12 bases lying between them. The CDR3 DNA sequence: TGCAGTGCCAATGGGGGGCTCCAAGAGACCCAGTACTTC. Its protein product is CSANGGLQETQYF.

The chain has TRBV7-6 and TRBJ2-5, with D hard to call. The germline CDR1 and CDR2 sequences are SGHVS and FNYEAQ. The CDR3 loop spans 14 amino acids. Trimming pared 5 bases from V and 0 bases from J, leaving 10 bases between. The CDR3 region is CASSMTWYQETQYF. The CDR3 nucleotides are TGTGCCAGCAGCATGACCTGGTACCAAGAGACCCAGTACTTC.

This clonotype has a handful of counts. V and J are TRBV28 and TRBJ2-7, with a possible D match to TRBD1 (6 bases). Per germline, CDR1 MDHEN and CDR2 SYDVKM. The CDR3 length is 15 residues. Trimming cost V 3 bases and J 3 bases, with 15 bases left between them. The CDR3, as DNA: TGTGCCAGCAGTTTCTCGACAGGCTTAAACTACGAGCAGTACTTC. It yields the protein CASSFSTGLNYEQYF.

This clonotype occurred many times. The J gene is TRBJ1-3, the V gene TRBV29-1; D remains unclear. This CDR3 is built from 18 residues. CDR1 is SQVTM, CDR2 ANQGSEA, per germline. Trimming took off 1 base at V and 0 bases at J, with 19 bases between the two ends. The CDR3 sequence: CSVEGIPSEPFSGNTIYF. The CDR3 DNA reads TGCAGCGTTGAAGGCATTCCGTCCGAACCTTTCTCTGGAAACACCATATATTTT.

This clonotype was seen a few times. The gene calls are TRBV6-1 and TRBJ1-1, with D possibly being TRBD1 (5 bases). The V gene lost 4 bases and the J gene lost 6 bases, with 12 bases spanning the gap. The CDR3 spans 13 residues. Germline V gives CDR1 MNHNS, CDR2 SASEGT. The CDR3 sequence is CASSGRRGAEAFF. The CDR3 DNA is TGTGCCAGCAGTGGCCGCCGGGGGGCTGAAGCTTTCTTT.

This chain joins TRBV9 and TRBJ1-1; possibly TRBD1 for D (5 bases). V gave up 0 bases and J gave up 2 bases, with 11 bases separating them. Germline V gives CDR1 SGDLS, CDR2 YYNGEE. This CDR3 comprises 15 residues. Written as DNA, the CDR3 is TGTGCCAGCAGCGTAGATGCAGGGAGAAACACTGAAGCTTTCTTT. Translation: CASSVDAGRNTEAFF.